This T cell receptor beta chain was profiled in a study of T-cell memory formation after mild COVID-19. Study-wide results and caveats: Memory sampled before infection contained some responding clones, suggesting cross-reactive memory joined.

There are a few counts of this clonotype. Its matching antigen is unknown. Germline loops: CDR1 SEHNR, CDR2 FQNEAQ (reference sequence). The CDR3 sequence is 16 residues long. Trimming cost V 4 bases and J 1 base; bases outside gene matches: 9. Amplification by 5'RACE using constant-segment primers produced TCR alpha and TCR beta cDNA libraries that carried sample barcodes and UMIs. TCRdb passed the 5' RACE reads through MiXCR, listing each CDR3 protein once. The sample includes some 410,000 distinct CDR3 sequences, under 25% seen only once; the top ten take 13%. The J gene is TRBJ1-1, the V gene TRBV7-9; 7 bases map to TRBD1. Sequenced sample: PBMCs or a T cell subset sorted from them (not recorded which). This TCR derives from an adult woman who had mild COVID-19 (a few samples of this study predate the infection). Cell type and time point are not known. CDR3 bases: TGTGCCAGCAGCTATGCCCACACAGGGGCGAACACTGAAGCTTTCTTT. It yields the protein CASSYAHTGANTEAFF.